A selection of T cell receptor beta chains follows, all from one sample in a study of T cell repertoires in cytomegalovirus infection. In TCRdb, the reads were re-called with MiXCR into one record per CDR3 protein. Counted here are a few hundred thousand distinct CDR3 sequences, around 15% occurring once; the ten biggest clones make up about half. The sequenced material came from CD8+ T cells from PBMCs. The receptors derive from a human donor in good health (CMV status not recorded). Some clones in this sample may be carry-over from other donors' samples. Each CDR3 is given with its conserved first and last residue. Fields, in order: V gene, clone size, J gene, D gene, CDR3 DNA, CDR3 protein. The D gene is left open where the match is weak. Not all rows give a size; the values are once, few, many and, for expanded clones, a class.

TRBV28	many	TRBJ2-2	-	TGTGCCAGCAGTATAAGAGAACAGGGAACCGGGGAGCTGTTTTTT	CASSIREQGTGELFF
TRBV7-6	many	TRBJ1-6	-	TGTGCCAGCAGCTTAACCTCGGACGGTAGTACCCTCCACTTT	CASSLTSDGSTLHF
TRBV10-3	-	TRBJ2-2	-	TGTGCCATCAAGAAAACCACCGGGGAGCTGTTTTTT	CAIKKTTGELFF
TRBV6-6	many	TRBJ2-7	-	TGTGCCAGCTTGGACGGCTCCTACGAGCAGTACTTC	CASLDGSYEQYF
TRBV29-1	few	TRBJ1-1	-	TGCAGCGTCCAAGGAGCGGTTGGGATGGACACTGAAGCTTTCTTT	CSVQGAVGMDTEAFF
TRBV5-4	few	TRBJ1-1	-	TGTGCCAGCAGCCGTCCACCGGACACTGAAGCTTTCTTT	CASSRPPDTEAFF
TRBV5-6	-	TRBJ2-1	TRBD1	TGTGCCAGCAGCTTATCTTCGGACAGGGGATACAATGAGGAGTTCTTC	CASSLSSDRGYNEEFF
TRBV27	-	TRBJ1-4	TRBD1	TGTGCCAGCAGTGTGACAGGGAGGTTAGGGGAAAAACTGTTTTTT	CASSVTGRLGEKLFF
TRBV6-1	many	TRBJ2-3	TRBD2	TGTGCCAGCTGGGGACTAGCGGGGGAGACGGATACGCAGTATTTT	CASWGLAGETDTQYF
TRBV4-1	-	TRBJ2-3	-	TGCGCCAGCAGCCAAGCTCCCAATACGCAGTATTTT	CASSQAPNTQYF
TRBV7-9	few	TRBJ1-3	-	TGTGCCAGCAGCCCTCGACTTAGGGCTGGAAACACCATATATTTT	CASSPRLRAGNTIYF
TRBV28	many	TRBJ2-1	-	TGTGCCAGCAGTTCGCCGGGATCCTCCTACAATGAGCAGTTCTTC	CASSSPGSSYNEQFF
TRBV6-4	few	TRBJ2-6	TRBD1	TGTGCCAGCAACCGGACAGGGGAGGACTCTGGGGCCAACGTCCTGACTTTC	CASNRTGEDSGANVLTF
TRBV2	-	TRBJ2-1	TRBD2	TGTGCCAGCAGTGAATTTGCTAGCGGGGGGGGATCCTACAATGAGCAGTTCTTC	CASSEFASGGGSYNEQFF
TRBV4-1	once	TRBJ1-1	-	TGCGCCAGCAGCCAAGTGAAGGACAGTGTAGAAAACACTGAAGCTTTCTTT	CASSQVKDSVENTEAFF
TRBV6-6	few	TRBJ1-6	-	TGTGCCAGCAGTCTATCCCCAGGGACGGGTGATTCACCCCTCCACTTT	CASSLSPGTGDSPLHF
TRBV28	few	TRBJ1-1	-	TGTGCCAGCCTTTCCCGCTCGGGGCGGGGGATCCCGGCTGAAGCTTTCTTT	CASLSRSGRGIPAEAFF
TRBV5-1	-	TRBJ2-2	-	TGCGCCAGCAGCTTGGGACTAGGGAGCACCGGGGAGCTGTTTTTT	CASSLGLGSTGELFF
TRBV5-4	-	TRBJ1-2	TRBD1	TGTGCCAGCAGCCCAACAGGGGGCGCGTATCTTGGCTACACCTTC	CASSPTGGAYLGYTF
TRBV7-8	many	TRBJ2-7	TRBD2	TGTGCCAGCAGACGTGGGACTAGCGGGGGCCCAGACGAGCAGTACTTC	CASRRGTSGGPDEQYF
TRBV7-2	many	TRBJ2-1	-	TGTGCCAGCAGCCCAGGACGGCGGAATGAGCAGTTCTTC	CASSPGRRNEQFF
TRBV20-1	-	TRBJ1-1	-	TGCAGTGCTAGAGATCTCCTTACACAGGCAACTGAAGCTTTCTTT	CSARDLLTQATEAFF
TRBV3-1	-	TRBJ2-1	-	TGTGCCAGCAGCCAATACAGGGCTACGTCCTACAATGAGCAGTTCTTC	CASSQYRATSYNEQFF
TRBV7-2	many	TRBJ2-3	-	TGTGCCAGCAGCTTAGCGGGGGGGGCTGCAGATACGCAGTATTTT	CASSLAGGAADTQYF
TRBV10-3	many	TRBJ1-5	-	TGTGCCATCAGTGAGTCAGGACAGACCAATCAGCCCCAGCATTTT	CAISESGQTNQPQHF
TRBV28	few	TRBJ1-4	TRBD1	TGTGCCAGCAGTCCAGCAGGGGGAAGGGAAAAACTGTTTTTT	CASSPAGGREKLFF
TRBV19	-	TRBJ2-2	-	TGTGCCAGTAGTTCACGAGTAGTCCCGCGGGAGCTGTTTTTT	CASSSRVVPRELFF
TRBV12-3/TRBV12-4	many	TRBJ2-3	TRBD2	TGTGCCAGCAGTTTTGGGAGCGGGGGGGCCACAGATACGCAGTATTTT	CASSFGSGGATDTQYF
TRBV7-8	many	TRBJ2-1	-	TGTGCCAGCAGCTTAGCGCCCGGGGTTCTAGGCAATGAGCAGTTCTTC	CASSLAPGVLGNEQFF
TRBV6-1	few	TRBJ2-1	TRBD1	TGTGCCAGCACTTGGGACAGGTCATACAATGAGCAGTTCTTC	CASTWDRSYNEQFF
TRBV5-4	-	TRBJ2-7	TRBD1	TGTGCCAGCAGCTTGGCCCCACCGGGACAGAACTACGAGCAGTACTTC	CASSLAPPGQNYEQYF
TRBV6-1	-	TRBJ1-1	TRBD1	TGTGCCAGCATCCCGACAGGGATGGCCACTGAAGCTTTCTTT	CASIPTGMATEAFF
TRBV28	-	TRBJ2-3	-	TGTGCCAGCAGTTTCCGCAGATACCTCACAGATACGCAGTATTTT	CASSFRRYLTDTQYF
TRBV3-1	-	TRBJ1-1	TRBD1	TGTGCCAGCAGCCAAGACCTGACAGGGGTTAATGAAGCTTTCTTT	CASSQDLTGVNEAFF
TRBV9	few	TRBJ1-2	-	TGTGCCAGCAGCGTGGGGGCTAACTATGGCTACACCTTC	CASSVGANYGYTF
TRBV7-2	many	TRBJ2-7	-	TGTGCCAGCAGCGTAGGGGCAGCGATATACTACGAGCAGTACTTC	CASSVGAAIYYEQYF
TRBV5-8	few	TRBJ2-3	TRBD2	TGTGCCAGCAGCTCCTGGACTAGCGGGGGAGGCACAGATACGCAGTATTTT	CASSSWTSGGGTDTQYF
TRBV12-3/TRBV12-4	many	TRBJ1-1	-	TGTGCCAGCAGTTTATATGGGGGGATGAACACTGAAGCTTTCTTT	CASSLYGGMNTEAFF
TRBV28	many	TRBJ1-1	-	TGTGCCAGCAGTTTCCCCACGACAGCGATGAACACTGAAGCTTTCTTT	CASSFPTTAMNTEAFF
TRBV28	-	TRBJ2-7	TRBD1	TGTGCCATCAGTTTACCGGGACAGGGGGCAAGGGAGCAGTACTTC	CAISLPGQGAREQYF
TRBV10-3	few	TRBJ2-7	-	TGTGCCATCAGGTCGGGTGTTCGACAGGACCAAAACTCCTACGAGCAGTACTTC	CAIRSGVRQDQNSYEQYF
TRBV29-1	-	TRBJ2-3	-	TGCAGCGTTGAAGACCCATCGGACTCGCTCCTCACAGATACGCAGTATTTT	CSVEDPSDSLLTDTQYF
TRBV5-6	few	TRBJ1-1	-	TGTGCCAGCAGCTTCGGGACCCCGAACACTGAAGCTTTCTTT	CASSFGTPNTEAFF
TRBV29-1	few	TRBJ2-1	-	TGCAGCGCCCAAGAGGGTCTTGGTGAGCAGTTCTTC	CSAQEGLGEQFF
TRBV6-5	-	TRBJ1-1	TRBD1	TGTGCCAGCAGTCAATCTCCCGACAGGGATCAAAGGGCTTTCTTT	CASSQSPDRDQRAFF
TRBV24-1	few	TRBJ2-5	TRBD2	TGTGCCACCAGTCAACTAGCGGGGGGCCAAGAGACCCAGTACTTC	CATSQLAGGQETQYF
TRBV12-3/TRBV12-4	-	TRBJ1-1	-	TGTGCCAGCAAGGGCACCGGGGGTGAAGCTTTCTTT	CASKGTGGEAFF
TRBV2	-	TRBJ1-5	TRBD1	TGTGCCAGCAGTGGGGACAGGGAAAGGGATCAGCCCCAGCATTTT	CASSGDRERDQPQHF
TRBV12-3/TRBV12-4	-	TRBJ2-3	-	TGTGCCAGCAGTTTCGTCAGGGTCCCTTCCACAGATACGCAGTATTTT	CASSFVRVPSTDTQYF
TRBV7-6	many	TRBJ1-2	-	TGTGCCAGCAGCTCAAATCCGACAGGACAATATGGCTACACCTTC	CASSSNPTGQYGYTF
TRBV11-2	many	TRBJ2-2	-	TGTGCCAGCAGCTTTTCGCTGGGCCCGATGAACACCGGGGAGCTGTTTTTT	CASSFSLGPMNTGELFF
TRBV7-6	few	TRBJ2-7	TRBD2	TGTGCCAGCAGCTTAGGACTAGCGGGAGCGTCCTACGAGCAGTACTTC	CASSLGLAGASYEQYF